This T cell receptor (beta chain) is from a study of T cell repertoires in ileal Crohn's disease. On the study more broadly: Operated complications were stricturing disease (roughly 61%) and penetrating disease (around 39%). General study findings and limits: Within the first postoperative year, endoscopy came at median roughly seven months.

Libraries were prepared by immunoSEQ multiplex PCR; TCRdb keeps only in-frame clonotypes and omits some of them. In the table there are tens of thousands of clones, roughly nine tenths of which are singletons. Time point: neoterminal ileum biopsy at postoperative endoscopy, about 6 months after surgery. With respect to this clone: The antigen is unknown.

Input material: ileal tissue. The receptor's source is an adult with Crohn's disease.

DNA for the CDR3: TGTGCCAGCAGCAGCCGACAGACTAACTATGGCTACACCTTC. This translates into CASSSRQTNYGYTF. The rearrangement links TRBV7-8 to TRBJ1-2; possible D gene TRBD1, 5 bases. Trimming took off 5 bases at V and 0 bases at J, with 10 bases between the two ends. Germline CDR1 is SGHVS and CDR2 is FQNEAQ. CDR3 length: 14 amino acids.